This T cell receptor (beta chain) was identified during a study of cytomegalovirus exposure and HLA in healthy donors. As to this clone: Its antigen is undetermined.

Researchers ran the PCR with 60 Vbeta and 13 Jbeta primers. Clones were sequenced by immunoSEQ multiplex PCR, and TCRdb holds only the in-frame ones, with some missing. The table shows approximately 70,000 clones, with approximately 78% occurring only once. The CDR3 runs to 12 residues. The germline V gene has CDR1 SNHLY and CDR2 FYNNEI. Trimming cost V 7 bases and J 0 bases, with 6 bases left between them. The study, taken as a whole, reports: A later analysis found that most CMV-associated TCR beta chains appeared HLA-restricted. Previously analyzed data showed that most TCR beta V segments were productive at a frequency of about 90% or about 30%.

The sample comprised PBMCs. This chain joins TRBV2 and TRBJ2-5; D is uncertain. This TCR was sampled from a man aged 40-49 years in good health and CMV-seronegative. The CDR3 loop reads CASTENQETQYF. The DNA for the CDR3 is TGTGCCAGCACCGAGAACCAAGAGACCCAGTACTTC.